The clone carrying this T cell receptor beta chain was picked up many times. The TCRbeta library incorporated unique molecular identifiers. TCRdb re-analysed the PCR reads in MiXCR, keeping a single row per CDR3 protein. The sample yields 450,000 to 600,000 distinct CDR3 sequences, 32% seen once. The data were taken from a study of T-cell reconstitution after alpha-beta-depleted transplantation in children. Trimming left V 0 bases short and J 1 base short, with 21 bases between. Per the germline V gene, CDR1 is DFQATT and CDR2 is SNEGSKA (reference sequence). The CDR3 is 18 amino acids. The source was PBMCs from the stem cell graft donor, collected from the stem cell graft. The sequence came from a human donor who donated a stem cell graft to a child with aplastic anemia. The J gene is TRBJ1-1, the V gene TRBV20-1; D call uncertain. CDR3 DNA sequence: TGCAGTGCTAGAGATCTTGGCAGGTACGAACGGCCGAACACTGAAGCTTTCTTT. It translates to CSARDLGRYERPNTEAFF.